This T cell receptor beta chain was obtained from a study of cytomegalovirus exposure and HLA in healthy donors. Study at large: Previous work identified roughly 120 million unique TCR beta sequences from about 179 million T cells. Notes on the study in general: Later work found most CMV-associated TCR beta chains apparently HLA-restricted. Specificity of a few CMV-associated chains for CMV antigens was verified in vitro.

In regard to this clone: The antigen remains undetermined.

V was pared by 3 bases and J by 7 bases, with 16 bases between. CDR1 and CDR2 (germline): SGHAT, FQNNGV. This CDR3 comprises 14 residues. It was with 60 Vbeta and 13 Jbeta primers that the PCR ran. Sequencing used immunoSEQ multiplex PCR; TCRdb keeps in-frame clones, though not all of them. The sample has 80,000 to 100,000 clones, around 80% seen once. The sequence was collected from a man between 18 and 35 years old in good health and CMV-seropositive. What was sequenced was PBMCs. This chain links TRBV11-2 with TRBJ2-7; D is perhaps TRBD2 (7 bases). The chain's CDR3 is CASSLGGGAREQYF. As DNA, the CDR3 is TGTGCCAGCAGCTTGGGTGGGGGGGCCCGGGAGCAGTACTTC.